This TCR beta chain emerged from a study of T cell responses to AZD1222 COVID-19 vaccine. The CDR3 is 14 residues long. The germline V gene encodes CDR1 SEHNR and CDR2 FQNEAQ (reference sequence). V lost 2 bases and J 4 bases, leaving 9 bases between the germline ends. The table lists this clone with a count of one. Its antigen remains unknown. Findings and limits, study-wide: Targets within unmutated variant regions were reportedly found for nearly half of spike-specific TCRs.

Profiling relied on immunoSEQ multiplex PCR, and the TCRdb table lists in-frame clones only, not all of them. Of 70,000 to 95,000 clones listed, about 86% are singletons. The receptor was isolated from an adult who received the AZD1222 COVID-19 vaccine. The material was peripheral blood, obtained 28 days after the second AZD1222 dose. The gene calls are TRBV7-9 and TRBJ1-3, with D unclear. The DNA for the CDR3 is TGTGCCAGCAGCTTAATCGGCGGCGGAAACACCATATATTTT. It codes for CASSLIGGGNTIYF.